A selection of T cell receptor beta chains follows, all from one sample in a study of brain T cells in children with intractable seizures. Libraries were prepared by immunoSEQ multiplex PCR; TCRdb keeps only in-frame clonotypes and omits some of them. This repertoire shows fewer than 50,000 clones, 80% to 95% found once; its top ten account for 5.5% to 7%. The sample in question was peripheral blood, obtained at surgery. The source of these receptors is a girl aged 2-10 years with tuberous sclerosis and intractable seizures. The CDR3 runs from the conserved cysteine through the conserved F or W. A D gene is named only where the DNA matches it firmly. Rows give clone size only sometimes, using once, few, many, or a class for an expanded clone.

D gene	clone size	V gene	J gene	CDR3 DNA	CDR3 protein
TRBD1	NA	TRBV3-1/TRBV3-2	TRBJ1-2	TGTGCCAGCAGCCCAGGGGGAAAGGGGGCTGGCTACACCTTC	CASSPGGKGAGYTF
NA	NA	TRBV11-2	TRBJ2-1	TGTGCCAGCAGCTTAGCCCCCCACCTATTGTCCTTAAGACGTGGTGAGCAGTTCTTC	CASSLAPHLLSLRRGEQFF
NA	NA	TRBV12-5	TRBJ1-3	TGTGCTAGTGGTTTGGTACAAGGGGGCTCTGGAAACACCATATATTTT	CASGLVQGGSGNTIYF
TRBD2	NA	TRBV6-5	TRBJ2-1	TGTGCCAGCAGTTACTCCTGGACTAGCGGGGGGGAGCAGTTCTTC	CASSYSWTSGGEQFF
NA	NA	TRBV6-5	TRBJ1-4	TGTGCCAGCGGGCCTTTGAACGCCGAAAAACTGTTTTTT	CASGPLNAEKLFF
NA	NA	TRBV6-1	TRBJ2-3	TGTGCCAGCAGTGAAGGGCTAGCAGGGTCAGATACGCAGTATTTT	CASSEGLAGSDTQYF
NA	NA	TRBV19	TRBJ1-5	TGTGCCAGTAGTATATCCCCAGACCCCACTAGGGGCAATCAGCCCCAGCATTTT	CASSISPDPTRGNQPQHF
NA	few	TRBV5-1	TRBJ1-6	TGCGCCAGCCGCCTGACAGCGTCCAATTCACCCCTCCACTTT	CASRLTASNSPLHF
NA	NA	TRBV15	TRBJ1-2	TGTGCCACCAGCAGAGAGAGACGGTCCTATGGCTACACCTTC	CATSRERRSYGYTF
TRBD1	NA	TRBV6-1	TRBJ1-1	TGTGCCAGCAGTGAAACAGGGGTTAACACTGAAGCTTTCTTT	CASSETGVNTEAFF
NA	NA	TRBV6-5	TRBJ1-2	TGTGCCAGCAGTTACTCGTTTTCAAACAACTATGGCTACACCTTC	CASSYSFSNNYGYTF
TRBD1	few	TRBV27	TRBJ1-6	TGTGCCAGCCGGGACAGGCAAAATTCACCCCTCCACTTT	CASRDRQNSPLHF
TRBD2	NA	TRBV5-1	TRBJ2-5	TGCGCCAGCAGCTCACTCCTAGCGGGGGGACAAGAGACCCAGTACTTC	CASSSLLAGGQETQYF
TRBD2	NA	TRBV9	TRBJ2-6	TGTGCCAGCAGCGTAGATGGACTAGCGGGCTCTGGGGCCAACGTCCTGACTTTC	CASSVDGLAGSGANVLTF
NA	NA	TRBV4-1	TRBJ2-1	TGCGCCAGCAGCCAAGGTGCCGGGGTCTCTACATATGAGCAGTTCTTC	CASSQGAGVSTYEQFF
TRBD2	NA	TRBV19	TRBJ2-3	TGTGCCACCTATAAGGGAGACCAGCGGGGGGGCATAAATACGCAGTATTTT	CATYKGDQRGGINTQYF
TRBD2	NA	TRBV3-1/TRBV3-2	TRBJ2-3	TGTGCCAGCAGCCCACTGGCGGGGGGGCCCAGGGATACGCAGTATTTT	CASSPLAGGPRDTQYF
NA	NA	TRBV24-1	TRBJ2-2	TGTGCCACCAGTGAACCGGGAACGGGAAAGACCGGGGAGCTGTTTTTT	CATSEPGTGKTGELFF
NA	once	TRBV6-5	TRBJ2-7	TGTGCCAGCAATTTCTACGAGCAGTACTTC	CASNFYEQYF